This T cell receptor beta chain was captured in a study of OX40 agonist ivuxolimab in advanced cancers. Study as a whole: Patients took ivuxolimab, an agonistic anti-OX40 (CD134) antibody.

The germline gives CDR1 LNHDA, CDR2 SQIVND (reference sequence). The trim removed 6 bases at V and 0 bases at J, leaving 6 bases unmatched. This CDR3 comprises 16 residues. TCRdb's table, derived via immunoSEQ multiplex PCR, lists solely in-frame clones and lacks some. The sample shows some 80,000 clones, roughly 82% of them seen only once. Sequenced material: CD4+ or CD8+ T cells sorted from blood, taken in a trial of the OX40 agonist ivuxolimab. The chain combines TRBV19 with TRBJ2-2; TRBD1 aligns across 8 bases. This clonotype originated in an adult with an advanced solid tumor such as melanoma, head and neck, liver or kidney cancer. Here the CDR3 reads CASSPGGYANTGELFF. The CDR3 nucleotides read TGTGCCAGTAGCCCAGGGGGCTACGCGAACACCGGGGAGCTGTTTTTT.